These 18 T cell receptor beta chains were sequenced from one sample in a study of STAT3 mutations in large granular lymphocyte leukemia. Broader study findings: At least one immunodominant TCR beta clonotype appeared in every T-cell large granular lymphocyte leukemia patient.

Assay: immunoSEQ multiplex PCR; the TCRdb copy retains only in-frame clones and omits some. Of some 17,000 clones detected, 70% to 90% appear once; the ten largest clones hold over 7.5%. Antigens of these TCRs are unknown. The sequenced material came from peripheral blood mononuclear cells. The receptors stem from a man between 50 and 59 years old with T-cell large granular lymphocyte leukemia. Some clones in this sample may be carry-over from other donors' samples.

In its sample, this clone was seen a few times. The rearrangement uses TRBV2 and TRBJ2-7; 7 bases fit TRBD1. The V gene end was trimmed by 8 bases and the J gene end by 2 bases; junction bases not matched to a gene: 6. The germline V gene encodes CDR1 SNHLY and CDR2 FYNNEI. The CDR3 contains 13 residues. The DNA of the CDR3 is TGTGCCAGCGCCCCCGGACAGGCCTACGAGCAGTACTTC. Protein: CASAPGQAYEQYF.

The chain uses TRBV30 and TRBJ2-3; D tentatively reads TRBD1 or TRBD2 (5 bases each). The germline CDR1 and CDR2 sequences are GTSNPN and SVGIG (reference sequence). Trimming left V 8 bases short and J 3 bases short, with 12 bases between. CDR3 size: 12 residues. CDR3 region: CAGRGVTDTQYF. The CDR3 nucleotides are TGTGCCGGAAGAGGGGTTACAGATACGCAGTATTTT.

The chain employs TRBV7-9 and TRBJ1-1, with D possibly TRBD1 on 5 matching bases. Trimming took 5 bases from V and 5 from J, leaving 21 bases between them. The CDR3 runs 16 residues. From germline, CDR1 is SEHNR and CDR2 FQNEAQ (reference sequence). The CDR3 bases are TGTGCCAGCAGCCAGTTCGGGGTAGGGCAGGGAACTGAAGCTTTCTTT. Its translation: CASSQFGVGQGTEAFF.

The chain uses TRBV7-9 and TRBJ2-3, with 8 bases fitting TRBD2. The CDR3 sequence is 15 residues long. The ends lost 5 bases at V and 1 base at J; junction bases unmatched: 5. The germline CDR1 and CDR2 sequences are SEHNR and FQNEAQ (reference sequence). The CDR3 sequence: CASSTRLARTDTQYF. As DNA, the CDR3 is TGTGCCAGCAGCACCCGACTAGCGCGCACAGATACGCAGTATTTT.

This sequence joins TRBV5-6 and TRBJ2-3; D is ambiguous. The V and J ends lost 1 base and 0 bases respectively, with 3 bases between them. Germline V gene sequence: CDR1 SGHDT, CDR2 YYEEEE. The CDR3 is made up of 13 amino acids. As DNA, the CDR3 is TGTGCCAGCAGCTTGACTAGCACAGATACGCAGTATTTT. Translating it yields CASSLTSTDTQYF. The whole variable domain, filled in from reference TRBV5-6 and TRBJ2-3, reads DAGVTQSPTHLIKTRGQQVTLRCSPKSGHDTVSWYQQALGQGPQFIFQYYEEEERQRGNFPDRFSGHQFPNYSSELNVNALLLGDSALYLCASSLTSTDTQYFGPGTRLTVL.

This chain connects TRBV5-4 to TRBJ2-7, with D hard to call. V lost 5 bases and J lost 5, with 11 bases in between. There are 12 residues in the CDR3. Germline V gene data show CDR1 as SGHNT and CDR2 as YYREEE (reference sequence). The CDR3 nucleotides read TGTGCCAGCAGTCCCTCTACAGACGAGCAGTACTTC. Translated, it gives CASSPSTDEQYF.

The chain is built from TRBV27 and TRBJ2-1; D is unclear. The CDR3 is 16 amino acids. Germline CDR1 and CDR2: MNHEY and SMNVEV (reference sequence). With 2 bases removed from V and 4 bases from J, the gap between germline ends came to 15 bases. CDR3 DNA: TGTGCCAGCAGTTTAGAAGCGTCGGTATCGTACAATGAGCAGTTCTTC. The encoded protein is CASSLEASVSYNEQFF.

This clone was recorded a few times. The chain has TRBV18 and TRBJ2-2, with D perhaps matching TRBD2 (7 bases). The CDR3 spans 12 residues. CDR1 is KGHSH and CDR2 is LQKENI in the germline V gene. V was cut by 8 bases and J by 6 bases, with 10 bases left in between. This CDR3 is CASRGASGELFF. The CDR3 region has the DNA TGTGCCAGCCGGGGGGCCTCCGGGGAGCTGTTTTTT.

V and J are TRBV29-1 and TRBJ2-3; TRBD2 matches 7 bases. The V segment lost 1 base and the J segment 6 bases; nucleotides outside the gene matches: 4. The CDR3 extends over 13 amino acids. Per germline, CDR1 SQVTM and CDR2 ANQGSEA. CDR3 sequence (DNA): TGCAGCGTTGAAGGTTTCGGGGGGGATACGCAGTATTTT. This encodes CSVEGFGGDTQYF.

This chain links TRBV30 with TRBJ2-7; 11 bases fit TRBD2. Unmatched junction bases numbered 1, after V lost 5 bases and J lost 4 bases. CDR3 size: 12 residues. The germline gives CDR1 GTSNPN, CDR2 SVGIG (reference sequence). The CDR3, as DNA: TGTGCCTGGGCTAGCGGGAGGTACGAGCAGTACTTC. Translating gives CAWASGRYEQYF.

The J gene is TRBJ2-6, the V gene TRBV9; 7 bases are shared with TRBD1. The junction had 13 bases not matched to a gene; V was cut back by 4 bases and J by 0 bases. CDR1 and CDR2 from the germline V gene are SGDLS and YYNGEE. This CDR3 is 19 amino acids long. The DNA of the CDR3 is TGTGCCAGCAGCCCCCAGGGGGACACGCGAAACTCTGGGGCCAACGTCCTGACTTTC. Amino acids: CASSPQGDTRNSGANVLTF.

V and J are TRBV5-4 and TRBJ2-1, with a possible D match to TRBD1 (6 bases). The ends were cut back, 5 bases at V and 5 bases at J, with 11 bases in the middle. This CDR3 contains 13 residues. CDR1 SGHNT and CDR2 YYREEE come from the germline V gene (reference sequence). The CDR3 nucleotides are TGTGCCAGCAGGGCCGGGACACACAATGAGCAGTTCTTC. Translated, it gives CASRAGTHNEQFF.

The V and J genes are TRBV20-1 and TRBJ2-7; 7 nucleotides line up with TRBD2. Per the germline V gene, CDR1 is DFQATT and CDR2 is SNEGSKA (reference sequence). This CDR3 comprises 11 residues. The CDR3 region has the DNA TGCGCAGGGCGGGAGTCCTACGAGCAGTACTTC. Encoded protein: CAGRESYEQYF.

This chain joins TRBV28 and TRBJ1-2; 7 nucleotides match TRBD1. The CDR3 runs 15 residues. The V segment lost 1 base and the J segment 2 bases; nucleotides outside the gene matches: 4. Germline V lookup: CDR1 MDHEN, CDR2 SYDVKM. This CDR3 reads CASSLYPTGNYGYTF. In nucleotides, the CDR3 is TGTGCCAGCAGTTTATACCCGACAGGGAACTATGGCTACACCTTC.

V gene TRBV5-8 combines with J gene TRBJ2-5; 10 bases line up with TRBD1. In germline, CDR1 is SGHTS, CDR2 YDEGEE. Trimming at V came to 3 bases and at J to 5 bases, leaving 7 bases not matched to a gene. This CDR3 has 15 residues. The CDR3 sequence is CASSWRTGGVETQYF. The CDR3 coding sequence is TGTGCCAGCAGCTGGCGGACAGGGGGGGTGGAGACCCAGTACTTC.

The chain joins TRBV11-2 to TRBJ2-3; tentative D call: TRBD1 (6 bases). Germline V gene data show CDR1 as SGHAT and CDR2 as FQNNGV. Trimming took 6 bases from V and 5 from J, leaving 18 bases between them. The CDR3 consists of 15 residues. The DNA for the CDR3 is TGTGCCAGCAGTCGACAGGTTCCACGGGGAGATACGCAGTATTTT. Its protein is CASSRQVPRGDTQYF.

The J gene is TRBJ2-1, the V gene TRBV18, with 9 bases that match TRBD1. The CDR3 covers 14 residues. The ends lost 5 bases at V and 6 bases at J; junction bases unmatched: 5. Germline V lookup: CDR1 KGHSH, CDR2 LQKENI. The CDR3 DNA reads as TGTGCCAGCTCAAGGGGGACAGGGAGCAATGAGCAGTTCTTC. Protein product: CASSRGTGSNEQFF.

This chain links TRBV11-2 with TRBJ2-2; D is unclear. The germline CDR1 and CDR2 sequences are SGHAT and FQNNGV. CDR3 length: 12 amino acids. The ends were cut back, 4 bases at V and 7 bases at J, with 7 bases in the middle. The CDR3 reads CASSSTFGELFF. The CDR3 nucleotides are TGTGCCAGCAGCTCAACTTTCGGGGAGCTGTTTTTT.